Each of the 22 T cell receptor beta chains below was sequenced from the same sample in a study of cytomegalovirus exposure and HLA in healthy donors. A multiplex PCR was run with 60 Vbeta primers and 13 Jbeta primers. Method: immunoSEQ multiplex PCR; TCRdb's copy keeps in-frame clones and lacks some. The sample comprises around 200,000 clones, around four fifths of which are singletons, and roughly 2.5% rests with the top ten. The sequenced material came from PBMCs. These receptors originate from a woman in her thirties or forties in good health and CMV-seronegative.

CDR3 in amino acids: CASSKNPRTVYNSPLHF. CDR3 bases: TGTGCCAGCAGCAAAAACCCCAGGACAGTCTATAATTCACCCCTCCACTTT. This chain connects TRBV7-8 to TRBJ1-6, with D maybe TRBD1 (6 bases). The CDR3 is 17 amino acids. Germline assignment: CDR1 SGHVS and CDR2 FQNEAQ. Trimming shortened V by 5 bases and J by 3 bases, and 17 bases separated the two germline ends.

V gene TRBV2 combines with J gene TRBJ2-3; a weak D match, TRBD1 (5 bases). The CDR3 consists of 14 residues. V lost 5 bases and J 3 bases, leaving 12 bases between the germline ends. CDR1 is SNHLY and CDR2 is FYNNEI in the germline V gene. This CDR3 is CASSTWGATDTQYF. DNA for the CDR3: TGTGCCAGCAGTACCTGGGGCGCGACAGATACGCAGTATTTT.

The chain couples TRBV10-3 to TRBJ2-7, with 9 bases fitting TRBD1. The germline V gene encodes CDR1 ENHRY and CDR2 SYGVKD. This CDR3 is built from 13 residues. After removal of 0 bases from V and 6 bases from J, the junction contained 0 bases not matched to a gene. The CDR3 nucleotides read TGTGCCATCAGTGAGTCGGGACAGGGCGAGCAGTACTTC. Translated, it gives CAISESGQGEQYF.

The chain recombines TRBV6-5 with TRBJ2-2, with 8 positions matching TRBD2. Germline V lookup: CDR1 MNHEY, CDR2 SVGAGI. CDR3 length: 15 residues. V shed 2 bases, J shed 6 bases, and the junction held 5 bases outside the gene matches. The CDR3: CASSYAGGRPGELFF. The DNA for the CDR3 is TGTGCCAGCAGTTACGCGGGAGGACGACCCGGGGAGCTGTTTTTT.

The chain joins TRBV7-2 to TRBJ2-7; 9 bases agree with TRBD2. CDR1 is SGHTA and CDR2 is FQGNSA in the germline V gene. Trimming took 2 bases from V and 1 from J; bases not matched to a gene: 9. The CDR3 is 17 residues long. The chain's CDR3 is CASSLTSPTSGSYEQYF. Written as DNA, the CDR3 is TGTGCCAGCAGCTTAACGAGCCCGACTAGCGGTTCCTACGAGCAGTACTTC.

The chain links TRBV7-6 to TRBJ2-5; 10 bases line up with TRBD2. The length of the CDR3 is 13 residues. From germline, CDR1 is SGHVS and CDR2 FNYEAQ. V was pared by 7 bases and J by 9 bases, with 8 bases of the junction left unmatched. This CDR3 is CASTPESGRAQYF. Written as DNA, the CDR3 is TGTGCCAGCACCCCGGAGAGCGGGAGGGCCCAGTACTTC. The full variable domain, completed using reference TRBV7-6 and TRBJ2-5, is GAGVSQSPRYKVTKRGQDVALRCDPISGHVSLYWYRQALGQGPEFLTYFNYEAQQDKSGLPNDRFSAERPEGSISTLTIQRTEQRDSAMYRCASTPESGRAQYFGPGTRLLVL.

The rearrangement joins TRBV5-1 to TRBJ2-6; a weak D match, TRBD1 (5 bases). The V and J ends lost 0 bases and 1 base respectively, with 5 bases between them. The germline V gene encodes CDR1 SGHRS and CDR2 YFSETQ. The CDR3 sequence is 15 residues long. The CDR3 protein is CASSLGQSGANVLTF. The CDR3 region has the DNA TGCGCCAGCAGCTTGGGACAGTCTGGGGCCAACGTCCTGACTTTC.

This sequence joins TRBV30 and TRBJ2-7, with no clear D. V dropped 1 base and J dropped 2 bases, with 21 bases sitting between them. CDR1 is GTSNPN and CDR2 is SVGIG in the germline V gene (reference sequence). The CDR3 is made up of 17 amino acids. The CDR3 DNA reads TGTGCCTGGAGTGCCCTAGAAATTCCCGATTTTGCCTACGAGCAGTACTTC. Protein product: CAWSALEIPDFAYEQYF.

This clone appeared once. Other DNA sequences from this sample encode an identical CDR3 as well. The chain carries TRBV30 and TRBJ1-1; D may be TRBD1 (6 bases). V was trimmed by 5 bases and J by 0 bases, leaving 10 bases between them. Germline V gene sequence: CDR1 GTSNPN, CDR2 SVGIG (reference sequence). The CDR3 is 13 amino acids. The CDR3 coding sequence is TGTGCCTGGCGTGGACAGTTGAACACTGAAGCTTTCTTT. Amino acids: CAWRGQLNTEAFF.

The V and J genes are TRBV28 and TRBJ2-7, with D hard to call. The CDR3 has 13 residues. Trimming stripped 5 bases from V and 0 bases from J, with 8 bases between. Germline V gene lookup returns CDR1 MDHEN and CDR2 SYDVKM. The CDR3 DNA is TGTGCCAGCAGTCTGCCAGTCTCCTACGAGCAGTACTTC. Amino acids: CASSLPVSYEQYF.

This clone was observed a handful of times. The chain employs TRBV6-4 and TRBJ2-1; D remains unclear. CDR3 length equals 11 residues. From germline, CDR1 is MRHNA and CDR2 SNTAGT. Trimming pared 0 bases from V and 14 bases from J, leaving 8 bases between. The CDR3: CASSDSPREFF. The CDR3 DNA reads TGTGCCAGCAGTGACTCTCCCCGCGAGTTCTTC.

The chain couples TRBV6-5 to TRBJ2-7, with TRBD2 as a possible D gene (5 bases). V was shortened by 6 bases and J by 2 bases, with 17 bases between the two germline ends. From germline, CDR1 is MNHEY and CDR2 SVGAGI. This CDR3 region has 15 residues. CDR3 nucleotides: TGTGCCAGCAGCCCTTCCCTCAGCGGTGCCTACGAGCAGTACTTC. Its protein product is CASSPSLSGAYEQYF.

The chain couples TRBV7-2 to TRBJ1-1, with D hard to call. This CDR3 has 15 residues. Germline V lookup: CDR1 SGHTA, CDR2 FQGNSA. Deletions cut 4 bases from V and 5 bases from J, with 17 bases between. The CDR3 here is CASSYPGHGGTEAFF. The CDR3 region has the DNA TGTGCCAGCAGCTATCCGGGTCACGGCGGGACTGAAGCTTTCTTT.

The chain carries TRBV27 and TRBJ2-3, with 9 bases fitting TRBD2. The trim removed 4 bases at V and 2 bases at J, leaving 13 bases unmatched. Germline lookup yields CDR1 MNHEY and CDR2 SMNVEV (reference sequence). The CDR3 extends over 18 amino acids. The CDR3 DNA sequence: TGTGCCAGCAGTTCCTCCGGACTAGCGTTTCCCCACACAGATACGCAGTATTTT. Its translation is CASSSSGLAFPHTDTQYF.

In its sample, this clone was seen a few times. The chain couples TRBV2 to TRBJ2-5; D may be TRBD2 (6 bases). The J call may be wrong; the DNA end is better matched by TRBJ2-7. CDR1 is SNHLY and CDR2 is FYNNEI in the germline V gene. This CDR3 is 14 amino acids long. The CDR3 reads CASNWDFRSYEQYF. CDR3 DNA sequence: TGTGCCAGCAATTGGGACTTCCGCTCCTACGAGCAGTACTTC.

The CDR3 DNA reads TGTGCCAGCAGCTTAGAAGGACAGGTCCACGAGCAGTACTTC. Translation: CASSLEGQVHEQYF. The genes are TRBV7-8 and TRBJ2-5, with 7 positions matching TRBD1. The J call could be wrong; TRBJ2-7 is a better fit for the DNA end. This CDR3 has 14 amino acids. Germline CDR1 SGHVS, CDR2 FQNEAQ.

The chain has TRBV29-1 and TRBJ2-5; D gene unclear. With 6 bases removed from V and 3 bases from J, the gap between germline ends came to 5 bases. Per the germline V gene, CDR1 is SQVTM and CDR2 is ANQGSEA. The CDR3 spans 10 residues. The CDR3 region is CSVREETQYF. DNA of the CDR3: TGCAGCGTCCGCGAAGAGACCCAGTACTTC.

CDR3 region: CASSLYGQGTDTQYF. CDR3 in DNA: TGTGCCAGCAGCTTATACGGACAGGGCACAGATACGCAGTATTTT. V and J are TRBV7-2 and TRBJ2-3; 7 bases line up with TRBD1. The CDR3 runs to 15 residues. The V and J ends lost 2 bases and 1 base, in that order; junction bases with no gene match: 3. Germline assignment: CDR1 SGHTA and CDR2 FQGNSA.

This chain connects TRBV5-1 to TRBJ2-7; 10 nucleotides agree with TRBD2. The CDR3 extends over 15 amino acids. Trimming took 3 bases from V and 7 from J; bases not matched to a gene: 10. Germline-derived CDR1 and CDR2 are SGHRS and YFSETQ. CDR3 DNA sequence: TGCGCCAGCAGCTCGGCGACTAGCGGGTCCACGGAGCAGTACTTC. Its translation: CASSSATSGSTEQYF.

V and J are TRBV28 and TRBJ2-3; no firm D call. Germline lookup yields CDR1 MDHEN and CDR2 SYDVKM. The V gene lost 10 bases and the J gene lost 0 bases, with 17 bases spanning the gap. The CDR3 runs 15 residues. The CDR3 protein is CATSHWAASTDTQYF. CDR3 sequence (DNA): TGTGCCACCTCGCATTGGGCAGCTAGCACAGATACGCAGTATTTT.

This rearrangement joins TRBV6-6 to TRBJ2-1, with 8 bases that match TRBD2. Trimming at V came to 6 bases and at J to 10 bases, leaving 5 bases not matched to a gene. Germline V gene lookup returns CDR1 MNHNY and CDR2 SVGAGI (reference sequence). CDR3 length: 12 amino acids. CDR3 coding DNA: TGTGCCAGCAGCAAGCGGGAGAACGAGCAGTTCTTC. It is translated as CASSKRENEQFF.

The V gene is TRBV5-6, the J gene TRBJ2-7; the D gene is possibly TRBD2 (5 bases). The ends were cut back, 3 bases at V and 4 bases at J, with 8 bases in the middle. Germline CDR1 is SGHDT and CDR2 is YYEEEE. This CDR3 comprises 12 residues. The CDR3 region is CASSYGLYEQYF. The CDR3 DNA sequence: TGTGCCAGCAGCTACGGACTGTACGAGCAGTACTTC. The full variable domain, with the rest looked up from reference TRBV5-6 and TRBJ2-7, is DAGVTQSPTHLIKTRGQQVTLRCSPKSGHDTVSWYQQALGQGPQFIFQYYEEEERQRGNFPDRFSGHQFPNYSSELNVNALLLGDSALYLCASSYGLYEQYFGPGTRLTVT.